This paragraph covers one TCR beta chain sequence. The antigen remains unidentified. The record originates from a study of OX40 agonist ivuxolimab in advanced cancers. Study as a whole: Participants averaged about 60 years of age (range about 23 to 90) and were around 85% male. Previous treatment with anti-PD-1, anti-PD-L1 or anti-CTLA-4 therapy was allowed; 40% had received some.

Sequencing used immunoSEQ multiplex PCR; TCRdb keeps in-frame clones, though not all of them. Of roughly 61,000 clones listed, 80% to 95% are singletons. Study-wide findings and caveats: Among the least clonally expanded were partial responders at 0.1-3.0 mg/kg.

Germline lookup yields CDR1 SEHNR and CDR2 FQNEAQ (reference sequence). This CDR3 region has 15 residues. The J segment lost 7 bases and the V segment lost 7 bases, leaving 14 bases of the junction unmatched. The chain joins TRBV7-9 to TRBJ1-1; 8 nucleotides line up with TRBD1. This specimen was CD4+ or CD8+ T cells sorted from blood, taken in a trial of the OX40 agonist ivuxolimab. The source of this sequence is an adult with an advanced solid tumor such as melanoma, head and neck, liver or kidney cancer. The CDR3 DNA is TGTGCCAGCACCCCGGGGCAGGGGGCAAATGTTGAAGCTTTCTTT. Its translation: CASTPGQGANVEAFF.